The 32 T cell receptor beta chains below were found in one sample sequenced in a study of immune evolution from preneoplasia to lung adenocarcinoma. Assay: immunoSEQ multiplex PCR; the TCRdb copy retains only in-frame clones and omits some. The top ten clones hold 2.8% of a sample with 8,000 to 9,500 clones, around 76% of them seen once. Sequencing input: FFPE minimally invasive lung adenocarcinoma tissue. These receptor sequences come from a person aged 70 to 85 with lung adenocarcinoma.

J is TRBJ1-3 and V is TRBV5-1, with 8 bases matching TRBD1. From germline, CDR1 is SGHRS and CDR2 YFSETQ. J was trimmed by 0 bases and V by 2 bases; bases with no gene match: 4. There are 16 residues in the CDR3. In nucleotides, the CDR3 is TGCGCCAGCAGCTTAACAGGGGGGAACTCTGGAAACACCATATATTTT. Its translation: CASSLTGGNSGNTIYF.

This clone appeared once. The V call is TRBV11-2, the J call TRBJ2-6, with D possibly being TRBD1 or TRBD2 (5 bases each). The germline CDR1 and CDR2 sequences are SGHAT and FQNNGV. This CDR3 comprises 14 residues. Trimming shortened V by 3 bases and J by 3 bases, and 6 bases separated the two germline ends. The CDR3 DNA reads as TGTGCCAGCAGCTTGGGGGTTGGGGCCAACGTCCTGACTTTC. Its protein product is CASSLGVGANVLTF.

J is TRBJ2-7 and V is TRBV5-4; 8 bases match TRBD1. The J segment lost 12 bases and the V segment lost 4 bases, leaving 9 bases of the junction unmatched. Germline assignment: CDR1 SGHNT and CDR2 YYREEE (reference sequence). The CDR3 sequence is 12 residues long. CDR3 sequence reads: CASSLDRDRRYF. For the CDR3, the DNA is TGTGCCAGCAGCCTGGACAGGGATAGACGGTACTTC.

This clone has a handful of counts. Other DNA sequences in this specimen translate into the identical CDR3. The chain is built from TRBV5-1 and TRBJ2-1; a weak D match, TRBD2 (5 bases). V lost 2 bases and J lost 4, with 7 bases in between. The CDR3 has 13 amino acids. From germline, CDR1 is SGHRS and CDR2 YFSETQ. The CDR3 is CASSFGGYNEQFF. The CDR3 DNA sequence: TGCGCCAGCAGCTTCGGCGGGTACAATGAGCAGTTCTTC. The full variable domain, completed using reference TRBV5-1 and TRBJ2-1, is KAGVTQTPRYLIKTRGQQVTLSCSPISGHRSVSWYQQTPGQGLQFLFEYFSETQRNKGNFPGRFSGRQFSNSRSEMNVSTLELGDSALYLCASSFGGYNEQFFGPGTRLTVL.

The genes are TRBV5-1 and TRBJ2-7; D may be TRBD2 (6 bases). This CDR3 has 13 residues. Deletions cut 0 bases from V and 6 bases from J, with 10 bases between. CDR1 and CDR2 from the germline V gene are SGHRS and YFSETQ. The CDR3 here is CASSLGAGFEQYF. For the CDR3, the DNA is TGCGCCAGCAGCTTGGGGGCGGGGTTCGAGCAGTACTTC.

The chain joins TRBV9 to TRBJ2-3, with 11 nucleotides matching TRBD2. V lost 0 bases to trimming and J lost 3 bases; unmatched junction nucleotides: 9. Looked up from germline, CDR1 is SGDLS and CDR2 is YYNGEE. The CDR3 totals 18 residues. CDR3 nucleotide sequence: TGTGCCAGCAGCGTAGTCGGTAGCGGGGGGGCAGGTACAGATACGCAGTATTTT. Translation gives CASSVVGSGGAGTDTQYF.

The chain joins TRBV19 to TRBJ1-3; D gene ambiguous. The CDR3 loop spans 15 amino acids. The V and J ends lost 3 bases and 3 bases respectively, with 12 bases between them. Germline lookup yields CDR1 LNHDA and CDR2 SQIVND (reference sequence). The chain's CDR3 is CASSIYSSIGNTIYF. The CDR3, as DNA: TGTGCCAGTAGTATTTACAGTTCGATTGGAAACACCATATATTTT.

CDR3 protein: CASSLVSSGWSGANVLTF. CDR3 sequence (DNA): TGTGCCAGCAGCTTAGTATCGAGCGGGTGGAGCGGGGCCAACGTCCTGACTTTC. The chain has TRBV11-2 and TRBJ2-6, with D perhaps TRBD2 (6 bases). V lost 1 base to trimming and J lost 4 bases, with 17 bases between them. Germline V gene lookup returns CDR1 SGHAT and CDR2 FQNNGV. This CDR3 is 18 amino acids long.

A note on this clone: One junction end does not reproduce the germline sequence, and a read error may be involved. The genes are TRBV7-9 and TRBJ1-1; TRBD1 might be the D (6 bases). CDR1 and CDR2 from the germline V gene are SEHNR and FQNEAQ (reference sequence). The CDR3 is made up of 14 amino acids. The CDR3 reads CANSWGHPGTEAFF. The CDR3 coding sequence is TGTGCCAACAGCTGGGGACACCCCGGGACTGAAGCTTTCTTT.

V is TRBV5-4 and J is TRBJ1-4; D unresolved. Germline CDR1 reads SGHNT; CDR2 reads YYREEE (reference sequence). The CDR3 runs 14 residues. V lost 0 bases, J lost 6 bases, and 9 bases lay in between. The CDR3 is CASSLDTVDEKLFF. The CDR3 DNA sequence: TGTGCCAGCAGCTTGGACACAGTCGATGAAAAACTGTTTTTT.

The V gene is TRBV27, the J gene TRBJ1-2; TRBD1 might be the D (6 bases). The germline V and J ends were trimmed by 6 bases and 3 bases, with 14 bases remaining between them. Germline CDR1 and CDR2: MNHEY and SMNVEV (reference sequence). The CDR3 loop spans 14 amino acids. The CDR3: CASSTGPSHYGYTF. CDR3 DNA sequence: TGTGCCAGCAGCACAGGGCCGTCCCACTATGGCTACACCTTC.

The gene calls are TRBV5-1 and TRBJ2-5; 13 bases fit TRBD2. The CDR3 runs to 15 residues. Germline V gives CDR1 SGHRS, CDR2 YFSETQ. V trimming: 4 bases; J trimming: 4 bases; junction bases outside the gene matches: 4. The CDR3 coding sequence is TGCGCCAGCAGCAGGGGACTAGCGGGACGAGAGACCCAGTACTTC. Protein product: CASSRGLAGRETQYF.

As concerns this clone: Other nucleotide sequences in the sample specify the same CDR3. The chain uses TRBV19 and TRBJ1-2; possibly TRBD1 for D (5 bases). There are 12 residues in the CDR3. Trimming shortened V by 3 bases and J by 5 bases, and 7 bases separated the two germline ends. The V gene's germline CDR1 is LNHDA and CDR2 SQIVND (reference sequence). This CDR3 reads CASSIDRYGYTF. The CDR3, as DNA: TGTGCCAGTAGTATCGACAGATATGGCTACACCTTC.

The chain combines TRBV7-9 with TRBJ1-4; possibly TRBD1 for D (5 bases). V was clipped by 7 bases and J by 5 bases, with 17 bases between them. CDR3 length: 15 residues. Germline loops: CDR1 SEHNR, CDR2 FQNEAQ (reference sequence). In DNA, the CDR3 is TGTGCCAGCACCAAAGCCGGGACGGGGAATGAAAAACTGTTTTTT. This sequence encodes CASTKAGTGNEKLFF. Filled out from reference TRBV7-9 and TRBJ1-4, the complete variable domain reads DTGVSQNPRHKITKRGQNVTFRCDPISEHNRLYWYRQTLGQGPEFLTYFQNEAQLEKSRLLSDRFSAERPKGSFSTLEIQRTEQGDSAMYLCASTKAGTGNEKLFFGSGTQLSVL.

The chain links TRBV28 to TRBJ1-3; 11 bases are a match to TRBD1. CDR1 and CDR2 (germline): MDHEN, SYDVKM. The CDR3 spans 16 residues. V lost 7 bases to trimming and J lost 2 bases; unmatched junction nucleotides: 7. Here the CDR3 reads CASNPGGQGAGNTIYF. CDR3 DNA sequence: TGTGCCAGCAACCCGGGGGGACAGGGGGCTGGAAACACCATATATTTT.

The V gene is TRBV10-3, the J gene TRBJ1-6; D possibly corresponds to TRBD1 (5 bases). The CDR3 consists of 16 residues. Germline CDR1 is ENHRY and CDR2 is SYGVKD. V was clipped by 2 bases and J by 3 bases, with 11 bases between them. CDR3 amino acids: CAISERDRFYNSPLHF. The CDR3 DNA is TGTGCCATCAGTGAGAGGGACCGATTCTATAATTCACCCCTCCACTTT.

This sequence joins TRBV9 and TRBJ1-1, with D perhaps matching TRBD1 (6 bases). V was clipped by 3 bases and J by 8 bases, with 11 bases between them. CDR1 is SGDLS, CDR2 YYNGEE, per germline. The CDR3 contains 12 residues. The CDR3 region has the DNA TGTGCCAGCAGCGCTACAGGGCTGGAAGCTTTCTTT. Amino acids: CASSATGLEAFF.

The rearrangement links TRBV20-1 to TRBJ1-1; D remains ambiguous. V lost 4 bases to trimming and J lost 7 bases, with 10 bases between them. CDR3 length: 11 residues. Per germline, CDR1 DFQATT and CDR2 SNEGSKA (reference sequence). The CDR3 DNA is TGCAGTGCTACCGGTTCTCTTGAAGCTTTCTTT. This encodes CSATGSLEAFF.

The V and J genes are TRBV19 and TRBJ1-1, with no clear D. This CDR3 is 11 amino acids long. With 1 base removed from V and 12 bases from J, the gap between germline ends came to 9 bases. Germline CDR1 reads LNHDA; CDR2 reads SQIVND (reference sequence). The CDR3 DNA follows: TGTGCCAGTAGTATAGGAGACGGTTCTTTCTTT. This encodes CASSIGDGSFF.

The chain is built from TRBV6-1 and TRBJ1-2, with D unclear. The germline V gene has CDR1 MNHNS and CDR2 SASEGT. The CDR3 covers 13 residues. V was cut by 2 bases and J by 1 base, with 5 bases left in between. The CDR3 spells CASSERGNYGYTF. CDR3 sequence (DNA): TGTGCCAGCAGTGAACGCGGTAACTATGGCTACACCTTC.

The V call is TRBV7-2, the J call TRBJ2-7, with no clear D. V lost 1 base, J lost 9 bases, and 13 bases lay in between. The length of the CDR3 is 13 residues. The V gene's germline CDR1 is SGHTA and CDR2 FQGNSA. The CDR3 DNA reads TGTGCCAGCAGCTTAGAGCCCATCCTGGGGCAGTACTTC. It is translated as CASSLEPILGQYF.

The chain couples TRBV15 to TRBJ2-5; D uncertain. The ends were cut back, 0 bases at V and 2 bases at J, with 13 bases in the middle. There are 16 residues in the CDR3. Germline CDR1 LNHNV, CDR2 YYDKDF (reference sequence). The CDR3 protein is CATSRERVPEQETQYF. CDR3 coding DNA: TGTGCCACCAGCAGAGAAAGGGTCCCTGAACAAGAGACCCAGTACTTC.

The rearrangement joins TRBV7-2 to TRBJ2-5; D is undetermined. Germline V gene sequence: CDR1 SGHTA, CDR2 FQGNSA. V gave up 1 base and J gave up 9 bases, with 12 bases separating them. The length of the CDR3 is 13 residues. This CDR3 reads CASSLDGPTAQYF. In DNA form, the CDR3 reads TGTGCCAGCAGCTTAGATGGTCCAACGGCCCAGTACTTC. Based on the CDR3 plus reference TRBV7-2 and TRBJ2-5, the full variable domain is GAGVSQSPSNKVTEKGKDVELRCDPISGHTALYWYRQSLGQGLEFLIYFQGNSAPDKSGLPSDRFSAERTGGSVSTLTIQRTQQEDSAVYLCASSLDGPTAQYFGPGTRLLVL.

The chain carries TRBV6-5 and TRBJ2-7, with D perhaps assigned TRBD1 or TRBD2 (6 bases each). Germline V lookup: CDR1 MNHEY, CDR2 SVGAGI. Between the trimmed V and J ends, which lost 0 bases and 11 bases, there was a span of 20 bases. CDR3 size: 15 residues. The CDR3 spells CASSYSRDITAGKYF. The CDR3 bases are TGTGCCAGCAGTTACTCCCGGGACATTACGGCGGGAAAGTACTTC.

The CDR3 loop is CASSQDRYRPQYF. For the CDR3, the DNA is TGTGCCAGCAGCCAAGATCGATACAGGCCCCAGTACTTC. V usage is TRBV14 and J usage is TRBJ2-5; possible D gene TRBD1, 5 bases. The CDR3 extends over 13 amino acids. The V gene's germline CDR1 is SGHDN and CDR2 FVKESK. V was cut by 0 bases and J by 9 bases, with 11 bases left in between.

The chain links TRBV4-1 to TRBJ1-6; D possibly corresponds to TRBD1 (5 bases). Per the germline V gene, CDR1 is MGHRA and CDR2 is YSYEKL. The V end lost 3 bases, the J end lost 7 bases, and 16 bases lay between the germline ends. The CDR3 is 16 amino acids. The CDR3 DNA follows: TGCGCCAGCAGCCACCCCTCCGGGACTATCAATTCACCCCTCCACTTT. Protein: CASSHPSGTINSPLHF.

V is TRBV12-2 and J is TRBJ2-7. TRBV12-2 is recorded as a pseudogene. The CDR3 consists of 13 residues. The CDR3 region has the DNA TGTGCAAGTCGTCTGAAGGCTACCTACGAGCAGTACTTC. Amino acid sequence: CASRLKATYEQYF.

The chain recombines TRBV10-1 with TRBJ2-1; 7 bases match TRBD1. V trimming: 6 bases; J trimming: 0 bases; junction bases outside the gene matches: 8. The CDR3 contains 16 residues. Germline CDR1 reads WNHNN; CDR2 reads SYGVQD (reference sequence). This chain's CDR3 is CASSPRQGPSYNEQFF. The CDR3 bases are TGCGCCAGCAGCCCAAGACAGGGCCCCTCCTACAATGAGCAGTTCTTC.

This chain joins TRBV4-1 and TRBJ1-1; 8 bases are a match to TRBD1. The CDR3 runs to 15 residues. The germline gives CDR1 MGHRA, CDR2 YSYEKL. V shed 1 base, J shed 5 bases, and the junction held 6 bases outside the gene matches. CDR3 sequence (DNA): TGCGCCAGCAGCCAAGTCCAGGGGGCGGGGACTGAAGCTTTCTTT. It codes for CASSQVQGAGTEAFF.

This clone was detected once. The chain uses TRBV10-3 and TRBJ1-5; no firm D call. The germline CDR1 and CDR2 sequences are ENHRY and SYGVKD. V dropped 2 bases and J dropped 4 bases, with 9 bases sitting between them. The CDR3 contains 14 residues. For the CDR3, the DNA is TGTGCCATCAGTGAGGGTGCGGCTAATCAGCCCCAGCATTTT. Amino acid sequence: CAISEGAANQPQHF.

The chain recombines TRBV5-1 with TRBJ2-1; no firm D call. This CDR3 has 17 amino acids. CDR1 and CDR2 (germline): SGHRS, YFSETQ. V was shortened by 3 bases and J by 2 bases, with 18 bases between the two germline ends. CDR3 loop: CASSSTRTSAAYNEQFF. CDR3 DNA sequence: TGCGCCAGCAGCTCAACAAGGACCTCTGCGGCCTACAATGAGCAGTTCTTC.

V gene TRBV11-3 combines with J gene TRBJ2-1; 10 bases are shared with TRBD2. The CDR3 has 16 amino acids. Per germline, CDR1 SGHNT and CDR2 YENEEA. V lost 5 bases and J lost 3; bases outside the gene matches: 7. This CDR3 is CASSPSRLAGYNEQFF. CDR3 coding DNA: TGTGCCAGCAGCCCCTCCCGACTAGCGGGCTACAATGAGCAGTTCTTC.